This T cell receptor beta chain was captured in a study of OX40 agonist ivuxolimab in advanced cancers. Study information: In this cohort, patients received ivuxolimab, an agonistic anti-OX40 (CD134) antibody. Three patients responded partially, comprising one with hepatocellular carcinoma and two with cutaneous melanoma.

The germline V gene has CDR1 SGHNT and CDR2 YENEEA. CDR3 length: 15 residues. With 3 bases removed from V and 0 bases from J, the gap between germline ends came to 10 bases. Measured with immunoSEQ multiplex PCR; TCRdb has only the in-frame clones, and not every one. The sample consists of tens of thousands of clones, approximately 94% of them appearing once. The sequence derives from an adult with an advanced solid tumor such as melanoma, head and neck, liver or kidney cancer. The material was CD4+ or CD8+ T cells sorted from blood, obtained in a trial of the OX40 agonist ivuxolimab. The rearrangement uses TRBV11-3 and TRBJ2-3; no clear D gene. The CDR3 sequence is CASSFSMSSTDTQYF. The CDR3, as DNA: TGTGCCAGCAGCTTTTCCATGTCTAGCACAGATACGCAGTATTTT. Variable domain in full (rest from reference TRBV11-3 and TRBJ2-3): EAGVVQSPRYKIIEKKQPVAFWCNPISGHNTLYWYLQNLGQGPELLIRYENEEAVDDSQLPKDRFSAERLKGVDSTLKIQPAELGDSAVYLCASSFSMSSTDTQYFGPGTRLTVL.